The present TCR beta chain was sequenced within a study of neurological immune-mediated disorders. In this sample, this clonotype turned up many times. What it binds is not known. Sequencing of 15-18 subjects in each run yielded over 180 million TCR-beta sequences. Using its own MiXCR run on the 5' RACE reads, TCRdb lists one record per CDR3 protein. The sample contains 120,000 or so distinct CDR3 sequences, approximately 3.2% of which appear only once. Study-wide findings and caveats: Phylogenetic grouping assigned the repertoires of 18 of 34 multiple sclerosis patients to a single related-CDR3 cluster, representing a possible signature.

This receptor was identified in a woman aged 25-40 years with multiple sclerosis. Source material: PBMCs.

The CDR3 spells CASSLEKEGWTQYF. The CDR3 coding sequence is TGCGCCAGCAGCTTGGAAAAGGAAGGGTGGACCCAGTACTTC. V usage is TRBV5-1 and J usage is TRBJ2-5, with D uncertain. V gave up 0 bases and J gave up 7 bases, with 13 bases separating them. Germline loops: CDR1 SGHRS, CDR2 YFSETQ. CDR3 length: 14 amino acids.